The 26 T cell receptor beta chains below were found in one sample sequenced in a study of T cell changes during pregnancy in multiple sclerosis. This table comes from immunoSEQ multiplex PCR, and its TCRdb copy is limited to in-frame clones, with some not included. The sample lists under 85,000 clones, 90% to 95% occurring once. Here the sequenced sample was CD4+ T cells from peripheral blood mononuclear cells, taken in the third trimester of pregnancy. Receptor source: a female donor in good health, enrolled as a control in a pregnancy study.

The chain employs TRBV11-3 and TRBJ2-2, with D tentatively TRBD1 (6 bases). The germline gives CDR1 SGHNT, CDR2 YENEEA. V lost 2 bases to trimming and J lost 0 bases, with 16 bases between them. This CDR3 comprises 18 residues. The CDR3 reads CASSLRARDIPNTGELFF. The DNA of the CDR3 is TGTGCCAGCAGCTTAAGGGCCAGGGACATACCGAACACCGGGGAGCTGTTTTTT.

The CDR3: CASSQDMAGGYEQYF. In DNA form, the CDR3 reads TGTGCCAGCAGCCAAGATATGGCGGGGGGGTACGAGCAGTACTTC. V gene TRBV4-2 combines with J gene TRBJ2-7, with 9 bases aligning to TRBD2. Germline CDR1 LGHNA, CDR2 YNFKEQ. This CDR3 has 15 amino acids. J was trimmed by 4 bases and V by 0 bases; bases with no gene match: 4.

This chain uses TRBV5-6 with TRBJ1-6; perhaps TRBD1 as D (6 bases). Germline CDR1 is SGHDT and CDR2 is YYEEEE. The CDR3 extends over 14 amino acids. V lost 3 bases and J lost 9, with 13 bases in between. The CDR3 region is CASSSGTRGSPLHF. CDR3 sequence (DNA): TGTGCCAGCAGCTCCGGGACAAGGGGTTCACCCCTCCACTTT.

CDR3 in amino acids: CSVETSGGYTDTQYF. CDR3 in DNA: TGCAGCGTTGAAACTAGCGGGGGTTACACAGATACGCAGTATTTT. The chain combines TRBV29-1 with TRBJ2-3; 11 nucleotides align to TRBD2. The junction had 3 bases not matched to a gene; V was cut back by 2 bases and J by 2 bases. Germline V lookup: CDR1 SQVTM, CDR2 ANQGSEA. There are 15 residues in the CDR3.

V and J are TRBV5-1 and TRBJ1-1; 9 bases fit TRBD1. The CDR3 is made up of 14 amino acids. The germline V gene encodes CDR1 SGHRS and CDR2 YFSETQ. Trimming removed 5 bases from V and 8 bases from J; junction bases left unmatched: 10. This chain's CDR3 is CASRANRGQGEAFF. CDR3 nucleotides: TGCGCCAGCAGAGCAAACCGGGGACAGGGCGAAGCTTTCTTT.

This clone was seen a single time. The rearrangement uses TRBV21-1 and TRBJ2-7; TRBD2 is the table's D call, not checked against the DNA. TRBV21-1 is classified as a pseudogene. The CDR3 is 15 residues long. As DNA, the CDR3 is TGTGCCAGCAGCAAACAAGGCGGGTACCCTAGGGAGCAGTACTTC. Its protein product is CASSKQGGYPREQYF.

V is TRBV4-1 and J is TRBJ2-5, with 9 positions matching TRBD1. Germline lookup yields CDR1 MGHRA and CDR2 YSYEKL. The V gene end was trimmed by 1 base and the J gene end by 4 bases; junction bases not matched to a gene: 13. CDR3 length: 18 amino acids. CDR3 loop: CASSQAPGGTGLGETQYF. The CDR3 region has the DNA TGCGCCAGCAGCCAAGCCCCCGGAGGGACAGGGTTGGGAGAGACCCAGTACTTC.

The V call is TRBV7-2, the J call TRBJ1-5; TRBD1 is a possible D gene (5 bases). CDR3 length equals 14 residues. V shed 4 bases and J shed 5 bases, with 12 bases lying between them. CDR1 and CDR2 from the germline V gene are SGHTA and FQGNSA. In nucleotides, the CDR3 is TGTGCCAGCAGCTGGAGGGGTGCAGATCAGCCCCAGCATTTT. As protein: CASSWRGADQPQHF.

The rearrangement joins TRBV7-2 to TRBJ2-1, with 7 bases fitting TRBD2. V dropped 5 bases and J dropped 4; count of bases not matched to a gene: 5. This CDR3 contains 14 residues. Germline assignment: CDR1 SGHTA and CDR2 FQGNSA. The DNA of the CDR3 is TGTGCCAGCAGCCCCCGACTAGCTTACAATGAGCAGTTCTTC. It translates to CASSPRLAYNEQFF.

The J gene is TRBJ1-2, the V gene TRBV7-9, with 7 bases aligning to TRBD1. CDR3 size: 18 residues. Trimming took 7 bases from V and 2 from J; bases not matched to a gene: 19. The germline V gene has CDR1 SEHNR and CDR2 FQNEAQ (reference sequence). The CDR3 nucleotides read TGTGCCAGCATCCCAATCGACAGGGCGGCATCTTCAAACTATGGCTACACCTTC. This gives the protein CASIPIDRAASSNYGYTF.

J is TRBJ2-7 and V is TRBV9; TRBD1 agrees at 7 bases. The V and J ends lost 3 bases and 6 bases, in that order; junction bases with no gene match: 3. The CDR3 covers 12 residues. Germline-derived CDR1 and CDR2 are SGDLS and YYNGEE. The CDR3 region is CASSAHRGEQYF. For the CDR3, the DNA is TGTGCCAGCAGCGCCCACAGGGGCGAGCAGTACTTC.

The chain uses TRBV9 and TRBJ2-7; tentative D call: TRBD2 (6 bases). The CDR3 is 13 residues long. Germline V CDR1 and CDR2: SGDLS, YYNGEE. Trimming pared 3 bases from V and 3 bases from J, leaving 10 bases between. The CDR3 sequence is CASSAGLLYEQYF. DNA for the CDR3: TGTGCCAGCAGCGCGGGACTGCTCTACGAGCAGTACTTC.

The table lists this clone with a count of one. V gene TRBV7-6 combines with J gene TRBJ1-5; D unclear. The germline CDR1 and CDR2 sequences are SGHVS and FNYEAQ. Trimming removed 5 bases from V and 5 bases from J, with 16 bases in between. This CDR3 has 15 amino acids. The CDR3 here is CASSPSGIRYQPQHF. The CDR3 DNA is TGTGCCAGCAGCCCCAGCGGGATTCGGTATCAGCCCCAGCATTTT.

V gene TRBV30 combines with J gene TRBJ2-2, with 8 bases matching TRBD2. Per the germline V gene, CDR1 is GTSNPN and CDR2 is SVGIG (reference sequence). The junction had 2 bases not matched to a gene; V was cut back by 4 bases and J by 4 bases. CDR3 length equals 13 residues. CDR3 in DNA: TGTGCCTGGATACGGGGGGGCACCGGGGAGCTGTTTTTT. Translating gives CAWIRGGTGELFF. The full variable domain, with the rest looked up from reference TRBV30 and TRBJ2-2, is SQTIHQWPATLVQPVGSPLSLECTVEGTSNPNLYWYRQAAGRGLQLLFYSVGIGQISSEVPQNLSASRPQDRQFILSSKKLLLSDSGFYLCAWIRGGTGELFFGEGSRLTVL.

The chain carries TRBV7-3 and TRBJ1-1; possibly TRBD1 for D (5 bases). CDR3 length equals 13 residues. Germline CDR1 reads SGHTA; CDR2 reads FQGTGA. Trimming left V 4 bases short and J 1 base short, with 7 bases between. CDR3 amino acids: CASSSDRNTEAFF. CDR3 coding DNA: TGTGCCAGCAGCTCAGACAGGAACACTGAAGCTTTCTTT.

The sample holds one count of this clone. This chain connects TRBV9 to TRBJ2-2; the match to TRBD1 covers 8 bases. V dropped 4 bases and J dropped 1; count of bases not matched to a gene: 3. The CDR3 contains 15 residues. Looked up from germline, CDR1 is SGDLS and CDR2 is YYNGEE. CDR3: CASSHGQGNTGELFF. The CDR3 DNA sequence: TGTGCCAGCAGCCACGGACAGGGGAACACCGGGGAGCTGTTTTTT. The complete variable domain, with remaining parts taken from reference TRBV9 and TRBJ2-2, reads DSGVTQTPKHLITATGQRVTLRCSPRSGDLSVYWYQQSLDQGLQFLIQYYNGEERAKGNILERFSAQQFPDLHSELNLSSLELGDSALYFCASSHGQGNTGELFFGEGSRLTVL.

This chain uses TRBV19 with TRBJ1-1, with 7 bases lining up with TRBD1. This CDR3 contains 12 residues. Per the germline V gene, CDR1 is LNHDA and CDR2 is SQIVND (reference sequence). Trimming cost V 5 bases and J 7 bases; bases outside gene matches: 4. The CDR3 loop is CASSPWDSEAFF. The CDR3 nucleotides read TGTGCCAGTAGTCCGTGGGACAGTGAAGCTTTCTTT.

The V call is TRBV4-2, the J call TRBJ1-6, with D possibly matching TRBD1 (6 bases). The germline CDR1 and CDR2 sequences are LGHNA and YNFKEQ. CDR3 length equals 15 residues. With 3 bases removed from V and 4 bases from J, the gap between germline ends came to 10 bases. The CDR3 DNA reads as TGTGCCAGCAGCCAGGACAGTTTATATAATTCACCCCTCCACTTT. Translation gives CASSQDSLYNSPLHF.

The V call is TRBV19, the J call TRBJ1-2; D is possibly TRBD1 (6 bases). Trimming shortened V by 6 bases and J by 6 bases, and 17 bases separated the two germline ends. Germline CDR1 reads LNHDA; CDR2 reads SQIVND (reference sequence). The CDR3 extends over 14 amino acids. The CDR3 DNA sequence: TGTGCCAGTAGGATCGACAGGACACCGGATGGCTACACCTTC. Protein: CASRIDRTPDGYTF.

The chain recombines TRBV18 with TRBJ2-7; TRBD1 aligns across 10 bases. Per germline, CDR1 KGHSH and CDR2 LQKENI. V trimming: 3 bases; J trimming: 2 bases; junction bases outside the gene matches: 4. The CDR3 covers 15 residues. The CDR3 protein is CASSPGQGQTYEQYF. CDR3 DNA sequence: TGTGCCAGCTCACCGGGACAGGGGCAGACCTACGAGCAGTACTTC.

The chain recombines TRBV19 with TRBJ2-5; D is perhaps TRBD2 (6 bases). In germline, CDR1 is LNHDA, CDR2 SQIVND (reference sequence). CDR3 size: 13 residues. V lost 8 bases to trimming and J lost 4 bases, with 14 bases between them. CDR3 loop: CASGDSWRETQYF. The CDR3 coding sequence is TGTGCCAGTGGGGACTCTTGGCGAGAGACCCAGTACTTC.

This rearrangement joins TRBV7-6 to TRBJ1-5; D is possibly TRBD1 (5 bases). Looked up from germline, CDR1 is SGHVS and CDR2 is FNYEAQ. CDR3 length: 17 residues. The V end was cut by 2 bases, the J end by 6 bases, with 20 bases between. The DNA for the CDR3 is TGTGCCAGCAGCTTAATGGAGTGGAGTCAGGGAGGTCAGCCCCAGCATTTT. Translation gives CASSLMEWSQGGQPQHF.

Here the CDR3 reads CASSLGGKPYEQYF. CDR3 coding DNA: TGTGCCAGCAGCTTGGGAGGAAAACCCTACGAGCAGTACTTC. The chain combines TRBV5-4 with TRBJ2-7; D gene uncertain. Germline values: CDR1 SGHNT, CDR2 YYREEE (reference sequence). The CDR3 contains 14 residues. V dropped 0 bases and J dropped 2 bases, with 9 bases sitting between them.

The chain couples TRBV12-5 to TRBJ2-5; D perhaps matches TRBD1 (6 bases). This CDR3 spans 13 amino acids. Trimming pared 6 bases from V and 5 bases from J, leaving 13 bases between. Germline CDR1 LGHNT, CDR2 FRNRAP. CDR3 in DNA: TGTGCTAGTGGACCCCAGGGGACGGAGACCCAGTACTTC. This translates into CASGPQGTETQYF.

The chain has TRBV5-1 and TRBJ1-5; 10 bases map to TRBD1. V trimming: 0 bases; J trimming: 1 base; junction bases outside the gene matches: 13. The CDR3 is 20 residues long. CDR1 is SGHRS and CDR2 is YFSETQ in the germline V gene. CDR3 protein: CASSLDPRDRGKISNQPQHF. CDR3 DNA: TGCGCCAGCAGCTTGGACCCCCGGGACAGGGGTAAAATAAGCAATCAGCCCCAGCATTTT.

The gene calls are TRBV15 and TRBJ2-1; the match to TRBD2 covers 10 bases. The CDR3 runs to 15 residues. CDR1 LNHNV and CDR2 YYDKDF come from the germline V gene (reference sequence). Germline trimming cut 0 bases from V and 8 bases from J; bases unmatched to any gene: 4. The CDR3 loop is CATSRDTLAGDEQFF. CDR3 nucleotides: TGTGCCACCAGCAGAGATACCCTAGCGGGGGATGAGCAGTTCTTC.